This T cell receptor (beta chain) stems from a study of blood T cells in healthy people across ages. The use of a sample-barcoded 5' primer and a J-beta primer mix characterized a second PCR of about 6 to 12 cycles. TCRdb analysed the 5' RACE reads with MiXCR anew, one entry per CDR3 protein. The data contain 800,000 to 950,000 distinct CDR3 sequences, under 35% of them singletons. This clonotype has only a few counts. These data were likewise used in another study, on T cells of mothers and their children.

Input material: blood. The clonotype comes from a woman aged 40-49 years in good health.

CDR3 loop: CSARVGWDIQYF. The CDR3 DNA sequence: TGCAGTGCTAGAGTGGGTTGGGACATTCAGTACTTC. The chain combines TRBV20-1 with TRBJ2-4; D gene ambiguous. The CDR3 length is 12 residues. Per the germline V gene, CDR1 is DFQATT and CDR2 is SNEGSKA (reference sequence). The germline V and J ends were trimmed by 1 base and 8 bases, with 9 bases remaining between them.